The rows below give T cell receptor beta chains drawn from one sample of a study of shared clonotypes between healthy human individuals. Using immunoSEQ multiplex PCR, the repertoire was profiled, and TCRdb retains in-frame clones only, with some absent. The table records some 500,000 clones, approximately 95% of them present only once. Sequenced: naive CD4+ T cells sorted from blood. Receptor source: a woman in her 30s in good health. Each CDR3 is given with its conserved first and last residue. The order of the fields is V gene, J gene, D gene, clone size, CDR3 protein, CDR3 DNA. The D gene is left open where the match is weak. Expanded clones are given a class, and other clones once, few, many or no size at all.

V: TRBV28
J: TRBJ2-3
D: -
size: -
CDR3: CASSLRTTQYF
DNA: TGTGCCAGCAGTTTAAGGACTACGCAGTATTTT

V: TRBV4-2
J: TRBJ1-1
D: TRBD1
size: -
CDR3: CASSQTLTGGGFGFTEAFF
DNA: TGTGCCAGCAGCCAAACCCTGACAGGGGGCGGTTTCGGGTTCACTGAAGCTTTCTTT

V: TRBV5-6
J: TRBJ2-6
D: -
size: once
CDR3: CASSPSPTASGANVLTF
DNA: TGTGCCAGCAGCCCCTCACCGACAGCCTCTGGGGCCAACGTCCTGACTTTC

V: TRBV5-4
J: TRBJ2-7
D: TRBD2
size: once
CDR3: CASSQSREYEQYF
DNA: TGTGCCAGCAGCCAATCGCGGGAGTACGAGCAGTACTTC

V: TRBV27
J: TRBJ2-7
D: TRBD1
size: -
CDR3: CASSSGDRDSEQYF
DNA: TGTGCCAGCAGTTCAGGGGACAGGGATTCTGAGCAGTACTTC

V: TRBV30
J: TRBJ1-3
D: -
size: -
CDR3: CAWSVRRGNTIYF
DNA: TGTGCCTGGAGTGTACGACGCGGAAACACCATATATTTT

V: TRBV29-1
J: TRBJ1-4
D: TRBD1
size: once
CDR3: CSVSQGAGEKLFF
DNA: TGCAGCGTATCCCAGGGGGCGGGGGAAAAACTGTTTTTT

V: TRBV7-9
J: TRBJ2-7
D: TRBD1
size: -
CDR3: CASSAERTGSSEQYF
DNA: TGTGCCAGCAGCGCAGAAAGGACAGGGTCCTCCGAGCAGTACTTC

V: TRBV2
J: TRBJ2-7
D: -
size: -
CDR3: CASSLWDVPYEQYF
DNA: TGTGCCAGCAGTCTATGGGACGTCCCCTACGAGCAGTACTTC

V: TRBV11-2
J: TRBJ2-3
D: TRBD1
size: -
CDR3: CASSTGTGFLVTQYF
DNA: TGTGCCAGCAGCACTGGGACAGGGTTTTTGGTTACGCAGTATTTT

V: TRBV19
J: TRBJ2-7
D: TRBD2
size: -
CDR3: CASSGTSGSYEQYF
DNA: TGTGCCAGTAGTGGGACTAGCGGGAGTTACGAGCAGTACTTC

V: TRBV5-4
J: TRBJ2-1
D: TRBD2
size: -
CDR3: CASSLSSGSSYNEQFF
DNA: TGTGCCAGCAGCTTGTCTAGCGGGAGCTCCTACAATGAGCAGTTCTTC

V: TRBV1
J: TRBJ2-7
D: -
size: -
CDR3: CTSSQDLGGLIYEQYF
DNA: TGCACCAGCAGCCAAGATCTCGGGGGACTGATCTACGAGCAGTACTTC

V: TRBV28
J: TRBJ1-5
D: TRBD1
size: -
CDR3: CASSLWTPRTGPNQPQHF
DNA: TGTGCCAGCAGTTTATGGACTCCCCGGACAGGCCCAAATCAGCCCCAGCATTTT

V: TRBV9
J: TRBJ1-6
D: -
size: -
CDR3: CASSQGGGDLTALHF
DNA: TGTGCCAGCAGCCAAGGCGGGGGCGACTTAACGGCCCTCCACTTT

V: TRBV27
J: TRBJ1-5
D: -
size: -
CDR3: CASRRGANQPQHF
DNA: TGTGCCAGCAGGCGGGGGGCCAATCAGCCCCAGCATTTT

V: TRBV5-1
J: TRBJ1-1
D: TRBD1
size: -
CDR3: CASSRDRAALNTEAFF
DNA: TGCGCCAGCAGCCGGGACAGGGCAGCCTTGAACACTGAAGCTTTCTTT

V: TRBV30
J: TRBJ2-2
D: -
size: once
CDR3: CAWSVGGGTGELFF
DNA: TGTGCCTGGAGTGTAGGGGGAGGGACCGGGGAGCTGTTTTTT

V: TRBV11-2
J: TRBJ2-3
D: TRBD2
size: -
CDR3: CASSKSGTSGSTDTQYF
DNA: TGTGCCAGCAGCAAATCCGGGACTAGCGGGAGTACAGATACGCAGTATTTT

V: TRBV29-1
J: TRBJ1-3
D: -
size: -
CDR3: CSVEHGSGNTIYF
DNA: TGCAGCGTTGAACACGGATCTGGAAACACCATATATTTT

V: TRBV28
J: TRBJ2-7
D: -
size: -
CDR3: CASSRPGSYEQYF
DNA: TGTGCCAGCAGCCGACCAGGCTCCTACGAGCAGTACTTC

V: TRBV7-8
J: TRBJ1-1
D: -
size: -
CDR3: CASSFSARHPNTEAFF
DNA: TGTGCCAGCAGCTTTTCCGCTCGACACCCGAACACTGAAGCTTTCTTT

V: TRBV5-6
J: TRBJ2-7
D: TRBD1
size: -
CDR3: CASSLRGTGGHEQYF
DNA: TGTGCCAGCAGCTTGAGGGGGACAGGGGGCCACGAGCAGTACTTC

V: TRBV11-2
J: TRBJ2-7
D: TRBD1
size: -
CDR3: CASSSTTGGRYEQYF
DNA: TGTGCCAGCAGCTCTACGACAGGGGGCAGGTACGAGCAGTACTTC